The 16 T cell receptor beta chains below were found in one sample sequenced in a study of T cells in localized non-small cell lung cancer. Assay used: immunoSEQ multiplex PCR; TCRdb lists only in-frame clones, some missing. The repertoire includes around 140,000 clones, roughly nine tenths of them detected once, and over 1.5% sits in the top ten. This material consisted of peripheral blood, taken before any cancer treatment. These TCRs come from an older female donor with stage I lung adenocarcinoma.

The genes are TRBV25-1 and TRBJ2-1; TRBD1 or TRBD2 may be the D gene (6 bases each). V was pared by 3 bases and J by 4 bases, with 13 bases between. The CDR3 runs to 15 residues. Germline V gives CDR1 MGHDK, CDR2 SYGVNS. CDR3 DNA sequence: TGTGCCAGCAGTGAGAGTCGGGGGCTTTACAATGAGCAGTTCTTC. This gives the protein CASSESRGLYNEQFF.

This rearrangement joins TRBV10-2 to TRBJ1-5, with D uncertain. Germline V CDR1 and CDR2: WSHSY, SAAADI. Trimming removed 6 bases at V and 6 bases at J, with 15 bases between. The CDR3 extends over 14 amino acids. As DNA, the CDR3 is TGCGCCAGCAGGGGCACTCTGATTGGTCAGCCCCAGCATTTT. Amino acid sequence: CASRGTLIGQPQHF.

The DNA for the CDR3 is TGTGCCAGCTCACCACTCCAAACAGGGGAACATACGCAGTATTTT. This gives the protein CASSPLQTGEHTQYF. This sequence joins TRBV18 and TRBJ2-3; 7 bases are shared with TRBD1. The trim removed 1 base at V and 7 bases at J, leaving 8 bases unmatched. The CDR3 is made up of 15 amino acids. From germline, CDR1 is KGHSH and CDR2 LQKENI.

The chain couples TRBV28 to TRBJ2-6; 7 nucleotides agree with TRBD1. J gave up 1 base and V 4 bases, and 10 bases lay outside the gene matches. The CDR3 totals 18 residues. Germline loops: CDR1 MDHEN, CDR2 SYDVKM. The CDR3 DNA is TGTGCCAGCAGTTCCGACAGGGAAGGCTTTTCTGGGGCCAACGTCCTGACTTTC. It encodes CASSSDREGFSGANVLTF. The entire variable domain, with the rest obtained from reference TRBV28 and TRBJ2-6, is as follows: DVKVTQSSRYLVKRTGEKVFLECVQDMDHENMFWYRQDPGLGLRLIYFSYDVKMKEKGDIPEGYSVSREKKERFSLILESASTNQTSMYLCASSSDREGFSGANVLTFGAGSRLTVL.

In nucleotides, the CDR3 is TGTGCCAGCAGCGAGGCGGGCTCCGGGGGACTCTACGAGCAGTACTTC. Encoded protein: CASSEAGSGGLYEQYF. This chain connects TRBV5-6 to TRBJ2-7; possible D gene TRBD2, 6 bases. Germline lookup yields CDR1 SGHDT and CDR2 YYEEEE. This CDR3 has 16 residues. Trimming stripped 4 bases from V and 3 bases from J, with 20 bases between.

This clone was picked up one time. The chain is built from TRBV27 and TRBJ1-5, with 7 bases that match TRBD1. V lost 8 bases to trimming and J lost 6 bases; unmatched junction nucleotides: 10. The CDR3 totals 14 residues. Germline CDR1 reads MNHEY; CDR2 reads SMNVEV (reference sequence). The CDR3 is CASHGTEFTQPQHF. The CDR3 bases are TGTGCCAGCCACGGGACAGAGTTTACTCAGCCCCAGCATTTT.

Only one count was recorded for this clone. The rearrangement uses TRBV9 and TRBJ2-7; D perhaps matches TRBD2 (5 bases). Germline V CDR1 and CDR2: SGDLS, YYNGEE. Trimming took 4 bases from V and 11 from J, leaving 22 bases between them. This CDR3 has 14 amino acids. The CDR3 DNA reads as TGTGCCAGCAGCCCAGCCGGGGTCCCTGGCCAAAAGTACTTC. As protein: CASSPAGVPGQKYF.

The V call is TRBV10-3, the J call TRBJ2-1, with a weak D call TRBD1 (6 bases). CDR1 and CDR2 (germline): ENHRY, SYGVKD. The CDR3 runs to 15 residues. Deletions cut 0 bases from V and 10 bases from J, with 16 bases between. In DNA, the CDR3 is TGTGCCATCAGTGAGTCACATGCCGCAACAGGGGAGCAGTTCTTC. This sequence encodes CAISESHAATGEQFF.

This chain joins TRBV2 and TRBJ2-3, with D uncertain. This CDR3 has 13 residues. The V gene lost 5 bases and the J gene lost 5 bases, with 11 bases spanning the gap. Germline CDR1 SNHLY, CDR2 FYNNEI. The CDR3 nucleotides read TGTGCCAGCAGTCCCTCCTGGGGAGATACGCAGTATTTT. Amino acid sequence: CASSPSWGDTQYF.

This chain links TRBV11-2 with TRBJ2-5; the match to TRBD1 covers 11 bases. From germline, CDR1 is SGHAT and CDR2 FQNNGV. J was trimmed by 4 bases and V by 1 base; bases with no gene match: 2. This CDR3 region has 15 residues. In DNA form, the CDR3 reads TGTGCCAGCAGCTTAGGGACAGGGGGCGTAGAGACCCAGTACTTC. This gives the protein CASSLGTGGVETQYF.

This rearrangement joins TRBV7-6 to TRBJ2-1; D call uncertain. The CDR3 is 10 amino acids. Germline V gene lookup returns CDR1 SGHVS and CDR2 FNYEAQ. Trimming removed 11 bases from V and 8 bases from J, with 10 bases in between. CDR3 coding DNA: TGTGCCTTGCTTGACGATGAGCAGTTCTTC. This encodes CALLDDEQFF. Full variable domain (outside the CDR3, taken from reference TRBV7-6 and TRBJ2-1): GAGVSQSPRYKVTKRGQDVALRCDPISGHVSLYWYRQALGQGPEFLTYFNYEAQQDKSGLPNDRFSAERPEGSISTLTIQRTEQRDSAMYRCALLDDEQFFGPGTRLTVL.

The chain carries TRBV7-9 and TRBJ2-5; TRBD2 aligns across 11 bases. Losses at the gene ends were 7 bases for V and 4 bases for J; bases not matched to a gene: 14. The germline CDR1 and CDR2 sequences are SEHNR and FQNEAQ (reference sequence). The length of the CDR3 is 17 residues. The CDR3 DNA sequence: TGTGCCAGCATCCTTATCCTTAGCGGGAGGGCGCGAGAGACCCAGTACTTC. Translating gives CASILILSGRARETQYF.

This clone is a singleton in its sample. The chain is built from TRBV5-4 and TRBJ2-7; the D gene is possibly TRBD1 (6 bases). Trimming shortened V by 4 bases and J by 5 bases, and 10 bases separated the two germline ends. This CDR3 is 12 amino acids long. The germline V gene encodes CDR1 SGHNT and CDR2 YYREEE (reference sequence). CDR3 amino acids: CASSGQSDEQYF. CDR3 bases: TGTGCCAGCAGCGGACAGTCGGACGAGCAGTACTTC. Based on the CDR3 plus reference TRBV5-4 and TRBJ2-7, the full variable domain is ETGVTQSPTHLIKTRGQQVTLRCSSQSGHNTVSWYQQALGQGPQFIFQYYREEENGRGNFPPRFSGLQFPNYSSELNVNALELDDSALYLCASSGQSDEQYFGPGTRLTVT.

V gene TRBV19 combines with J gene TRBJ2-2; TRBD1 might be the D (5 bases). V gave up 4 bases and J gave up 5 bases, with 17 bases separating them. The CDR3 extends over 16 amino acids. Germline values: CDR1 LNHDA, CDR2 SQIVND (reference sequence). The CDR3 DNA reads TGTGCCAGTAGTACTCATCCCTCAGGGTTTACCGGGGAGCTGTTTTTT. As protein: CASSTHPSGFTGELFF.

The V gene is TRBV18, the J gene TRBJ2-2, with unresolved D. V was shortened by 5 bases and J by 4 bases, with 8 bases between the two germline ends. The CDR3 covers 13 residues. The germline CDR1 and CDR2 sequences are KGHSH and LQKENI. CDR3 nucleotides: TGTGCCAGCTCAACAGAAGTCACCGGGGAGCTGTTTTTT. Translated, it gives CASSTEVTGELFF.

This chain joins TRBV27 and TRBJ2-6; D is uncertain. CDR1 and CDR2 (germline): MNHEY, SMNVEV (reference sequence). The CDR3 length is 15 residues. Trimming stripped 3 bases from V and 0 bases from J, with 6 bases between. CDR3 loop: CASSFSDSGANVLTF. The CDR3 nucleotides read TGTGCCAGCAGTTTCTCTGACTCTGGGGCCAACGTCCTGACTTTC.